Included here is one T cell receptor beta chain sequence, with context. This sample is drawn from a study of blood T cell repertoires in COVID-19. Study at large: Samples representing acute and convalescent COVID-19 were sourced from the United States, Italy and Spain. T cells, B-cell-depleted T cells, or PBMCs provided the cDNA or gDNA that served as material.

The data were produced by immunoSEQ multiplex PCR, yet TCRdb's version contains in-frame clones alone and is incomplete. The table records 180,000 or so clones, approximately 84% of them present only once. Source material: peripheral blood. The sequence derives from a human donor with acute or convalescent COVID-19. The donor label of this sample is uncertain.

The CDR3 is CASSSSGLSYEQYF. The CDR3 nucleotides are TGTGCCAGCAGCTCCTCGGGACTTAGCTACGAGCAGTACTTC. The rearrangement uses TRBV9 and TRBJ2-7; perhaps TRBD2 as D (6 bases). This CDR3 has 14 residues. The V gene's germline CDR1 is SGDLS and CDR2 YYNGEE. Trimming stripped 4 bases from V and 3 bases from J, with 14 bases between.